Below, 32 T cell receptor beta chains from the same sample are listed, as sequenced in a study of cytomegalovirus exposure and HLA in healthy donors. Primers: 60 Vbeta forward and 13 Jbeta reverse. Using immunoSEQ multiplex PCR, the repertoire was profiled, and TCRdb retains in-frame clones only, with some absent. This sample carries about 210,000 clones, with approximately 1% going to the ten biggest clones. Sequencing was carried out using PBMCs. These receptors were obtained from a woman in her 30s in good health and CMV-seropositive.

This sequence joins TRBV18 and TRBJ1-4; D is ambiguous. From germline, CDR1 is KGHSH and CDR2 LQKENI. Deletions cut 3 bases from V and 7 bases from J, with 18 bases between. The CDR3 extends over 16 amino acids. The CDR3 protein is CASSPQRAVGGEKLFF. DNA for the CDR3: TGTGCCAGCTCACCCCAGCGGGCAGTAGGAGGTGAAAAACTGTTTTTT.

This rearrangement joins TRBV10-3 to TRBJ2-1, with no clear D. V dropped 3 bases and J dropped 3 bases, with 6 bases sitting between them. The CDR3 has 13 residues. Germline CDR1 reads ENHRY; CDR2 reads SYGVKD. CDR3: CAISEALYNEQFF. DNA of the CDR3: TGTGCCATCAGTGAAGCCCTCTACAATGAGCAGTTCTTC.

This rearrangement joins TRBV4-1 to TRBJ1-2; weak D call: TRBD1 (6 bases). Germline-derived CDR1 and CDR2 are MGHRA and YSYEKL. The CDR3 sequence is 13 residues long. Trimming removed 10 bases at V and 6 bases at J, with 18 bases between. CDR3 protein: CAISDYSGDGYTF. For the CDR3, the DNA is TGCGCCATCAGTGATTACTCAGGGGATGGCTACACCTTC.

The V call is TRBV11-2, the J call TRBJ2-2; TRBD1 matches 9 bases. This CDR3 comprises 17 residues. The V and J ends lost 5 bases and 2 bases, in that order; junction bases with no gene match: 9. Germline CDR1 is SGHAT and CDR2 is FQNNGV. The CDR3 DNA sequence: TGTGCCAGCAGCCCTATCCGGGACAGGGCTAACACCGGGGAGCTGTTTTTT. This gives the protein CASSPIRDRANTGELFF. Full variable domain (missing parts from reference TRBV11-2 and TRBJ2-2): EAGVAQSPRYKIIEKRQSVAFWCNPISGHATLYWYQQILGQGPKLLIQFQNNGVVDDSQLPKDRFSAERLKGVDSTLKIQPAKLEDSAVYLCASSPIRDRANTGELFFGEGSRLTVL.

The CDR3 protein is CASSSPGTDSYNEQFF. CDR3 in DNA: TGTGCCAGTAGCTCCCCCGGGACAGACTCCTACAATGAGCAGTTCTTC. The gene calls are TRBV19 and TRBJ2-1; 7 bases line up with TRBD1. This CDR3 has 16 amino acids. Per germline, CDR1 LNHDA and CDR2 SQIVND (reference sequence). The trim removed 6 bases at V and 0 bases at J, leaving 8 bases unmatched. Supplemented by reference TRBV19 and TRBJ2-1, the full variable domain reads DGGITQSPKYLFRKEGQNVTLSCEQNLNHDAMYWYRQDPGQGLRLIYYSQIVNDFQKGDIAEGYSVSREKKESFPLTVTSAQKNPTAFYLCASSSPGTDSYNEQFFGPGTRLTVL.

For the CDR3, the DNA is TGTGCCAGCAGTTTCGGGACAGGGAGGTTCGGGGAGCTGTTTTTT. Translated: CASSFGTGRFGELFF. The J gene is TRBJ2-2, the V gene TRBV27; 9 bases match TRBD1. After removal of 3 bases from V and 7 bases from J, the junction contained 6 bases not matched to a gene. Germline CDR1 and CDR2: MNHEY and SMNVEV (reference sequence). The CDR3 is 15 residues long.

This chain links TRBV10-2 with TRBJ1-5; TRBD1 matches 8 bases. This CDR3 has 16 amino acids. CDR1 and CDR2 from the germline V gene are WSHSY and SAAADI. V shed 1 base and J 1 base; nucleotides not matched to a gene: 3. This CDR3 is CASSELGQASNQPQHF. CDR3 nucleotides: TGCGCCAGCAGTGAGTTGGGACAGGCCAGCAATCAGCCCCAGCATTTT.

In the case of this clone: The same CDR3 arises from other DNA sequences in this sample as well. V is TRBV7-9 and J is TRBJ2-7, with TRBD1 as a possible D gene (6 bases). CDR3 length equals 14 residues. V was pared by 6 bases and J by 0 bases, with 12 bases between. The germline V gene encodes CDR1 SEHNR and CDR2 FQNEAQ (reference sequence). CDR3 amino acids: CASRSDRSSYEQYF. The CDR3 DNA reads TGTGCCAGCAGATCCGACAGGAGCTCCTACGAGCAGTACTTC.

The gene calls are TRBV5-1 and TRBJ2-1, with 10 bases aligning to TRBD2. The CDR3 runs to 19 residues. Germline V lookup: CDR1 SGHRS, CDR2 YFSETQ. With 2 bases clipped from V and 1 base from J, the junction kept 12 bases outside the gene matches. DNA for the CDR3: TGCGCCAGCAGCTTCCGGGGGAGCGGGAGGGCCCTATCCTACAATGAGCAGTTCTTC. It yields the protein CASSFRGSGRALSYNEQFF.

This chain connects TRBV19 to TRBJ2-7, with D perhaps matching TRBD1 (6 bases). The V gene lost 8 bases and the J gene lost 1 base, with 15 bases spanning the gap. Germline V CDR1 and CDR2: LNHDA, SQIVND (reference sequence). The CDR3 runs 14 residues. DNA of the CDR3: TGTGCCAGTGACAGCCGGACAGCGTCCTACGAGCAGTACTTC. It codes for CASDSRTASYEQYF.

The chain has TRBV6-6 and TRBJ1-2; D is ambiguous. This CDR3 comprises 12 residues. Germline loops: CDR1 MNHNY, CDR2 SVGAGI (reference sequence). V was shortened by 1 base and J by 13 bases, with 13 bases between the two germline ends. CDR3 nucleotide sequence: TGTGCCAGCAGTTACTTGGGCAAATCAAGCACCTTC. Protein: CASSYLGKSSTF.

The V gene is TRBV7-2, the J gene TRBJ1-4; maybe TRBD1 (6 bases). V lost 0 bases, J lost 3 bases, and 11 bases lay in between. The germline gives CDR1 SGHTA, CDR2 FQGNSA. The CDR3 spans 16 residues. As DNA, the CDR3 is TGTGCCAGCAGCTTAGCGGGGGGGGCTGCTAATGAAAAACTGTTTTTT. This gives the protein CASSLAGGAANEKLFF. Full variable domain (outside the CDR3, taken from reference TRBV7-2 and TRBJ1-4): GAGVSQSPSNKVTEKGKDVELRCDPISGHTALYWYRQSLGQGLEFLIYFQGNSAPDKSGLPSDRFSAERTGGSVSTLTIQRTQQEDSAVYLCASSLAGGAANEKLFFGSGTQLSVL.

The rearrangement links TRBV28 to TRBJ2-2, with D unresolved. The CDR3 extends over 12 amino acids. Looked up from germline, CDR1 is MDHEN and CDR2 is SYDVKM. V was cut by 3 bases and J by 4 bases, with 3 bases left in between. The chain's CDR3 is CASSFSTGELFF. The CDR3 DNA reads TGTGCCAGCAGTTTCTCCACCGGGGAGCTGTTTTTT.

As to this clone: The junction shows a germline mismatch at one end, possibly a read error. The chain links TRBV27 to TRBJ2-5; TRBD2 matches at 9 bases. The end of the DNA is better explained by TRBJ2-7, so the J call may be wrong. The CDR3 loop spans 16 amino acids. CDR1 is MNHEY and CDR2 is SMNVEV in the germline V gene (reference sequence). CDR3 loop: CASSLSSGVLSYEQYF. CDR3 nucleotides: TGTGCCAGCAGCTTATCTAGCGGGGTTCTTTCCTACGAGCAGTACTTC.

J is TRBJ1-2 and V is TRBV20-1; no clear D gene. The ends were cut back, 5 bases at V and 4 bases at J, with 8 bases in the middle. Germline assignment: CDR1 DFQATT and CDR2 SNEGSKA (reference sequence). The CDR3 totals 11 residues. The chain's CDR3 is CSADNSYGYTF. Written as DNA, the CDR3 is TGCAGTGCTGACAACTCCTATGGCTACACCTTC.

With regard to this clone: One end of the junction does not line up with germline, which may come from a read error. V is TRBV10-1 and J is TRBJ2-7, with TRBD2 identical over 10 bases. The CDR3 runs 19 residues. Per germline, CDR1 WNHNN and CDR2 SYGVQD (reference sequence). The CDR3 DNA sequence: TGCACCAGCAGTGAGTCGAGGGGGCTAGCGGGAGCGGGGGACTACGAGCAGTACTTC. Its translation: CTSSESRGLAGAGDYEQYF.

The rearrangement uses TRBV9 and TRBJ2-7; no definite D call. Trimming cost V 4 bases and J 0 bases, with 5 bases left between them. Germline CDR1 SGDLS, CDR2 YYNGEE. The CDR3 loop spans 12 amino acids. CDR3 nucleotides: TGTGCCAGCAGCCTCAGCTCCTACGAGCAGTACTTC. It specifies CASSLSSYEQYF.

The chain carries TRBV6-6 and TRBJ1-2; no definite D call. V gave up 5 bases and J gave up 8 bases, with 9 bases separating them. The CDR3 spans 11 residues. Looked up from germline, CDR1 is MNHNY and CDR2 is SVGAGI (reference sequence). The CDR3 region is CASSGERGYTF. The CDR3 coding sequence is TGTGCCAGCAGTGGGGAGAGGGGCTACACCTTC.

This chain joins TRBV7-8 and TRBJ2-2; D uncertain. The germline gives CDR1 SGHVS, CDR2 FQNEAQ. The ends were cut back, 2 bases at V and 0 bases at J, with 7 bases in the middle. CDR3 length: 15 amino acids. The DNA for the CDR3 is TGTGCCAGCAGCTTACAGGCTACGAACACCGGGGAGCTGTTTTTT. Its protein product is CASSLQATNTGELFF.

About this clone itself: Mismatch with germline at one junction end may stem from a read error. This sequence joins TRBV5-4 and TRBJ2-1; 12 bases are shared with TRBD1. This CDR3 contains 14 residues. CDR1 is SGHNT and CDR2 is YYREEE in the germline V gene (reference sequence). CDR3 DNA: TGTGCCAGCAGATTGGGACAGGGGGCAGGTGAGCAGTTCTTC. As protein: CASRLGQGAGEQFF.

The genes are TRBV6-5 and TRBJ1-1, with D possibly matching TRBD1 (5 bases). Germline V gives CDR1 MNHEY, CDR2 SVGAGI. The CDR3 sequence is 14 residues long. V lost 5 bases, J lost 1 base, and 11 bases lay in between. The CDR3 DNA is TGTGCCAGCAGTGACCCGGACACGAACACTGAAGCTTTCTTT. This translates into CASSDPDTNTEAFF.

The rearrangement uses TRBV5-1 and TRBJ1-1; no definite D call. CDR3 size: 14 residues. V was shortened by 3 bases and J by 1 base, with 10 bases between the two germline ends. Germline V gene lookup returns CDR1 SGHRS and CDR2 YFSETQ. The CDR3 DNA sequence: TGCGCCAGCAGCTACGGACTTAGGAACACTGAAGCTTTCTTT. Protein sequence: CASSYGLRNTEAFF.

V usage is TRBV7-9 and J usage is TRBJ2-7; 11 nucleotides align to TRBD2. Trimming took 5 bases from V and 12 from J; bases not matched to a gene: 9. This CDR3 is built from 13 residues. The germline V gene encodes CDR1 SEHNR and CDR2 FQNEAQ (reference sequence). DNA of the CDR3: TGTGCCAGCAGCCCGGGACTAGCGGAATACAGGTACTTC. Translating gives CASSPGLAEYRYF.

The rearrangement links TRBV29-1 to TRBJ2-5; the match to TRBD2 covers 12 bases. CDR1 and CDR2 from the germline V gene are SQVTM and ANQGSEA. V shed 4 bases, J shed 5 bases, and the junction held 11 bases outside the gene matches. CDR3 length: 16 residues. Here the CDR3 DNA reads TGCAGCGTTGGTCAGACTAGCGGGGGCGCCCCGGAGACCCAGTACTTC. As protein: CSVGQTSGGAPETQYF.

The rearrangement joins TRBV6-5 to TRBJ1-2, with a possible D match to TRBD1 (5 bases). Germline V gene data show CDR1 as MNHEY and CDR2 as SVGAGI. Trimming cost V 2 bases and J 1 base, with 11 bases left between them. This CDR3 comprises 15 residues. CDR3 nucleotide sequence: TGTGCCAGCAGTTACGAACCCCAGGGTAACTATGGCTACACCTTC. Its protein product is CASSYEPQGNYGYTF.

V gene TRBV12-5 combines with J gene TRBJ2-3, with 7 bases that match TRBD1. This CDR3 region has 14 residues. Germline CDR1 and CDR2: LGHNT and FRNRAP. Unmatched junction bases numbered 5, after V lost 6 bases and J lost 2 bases. DNA for the CDR3: TGTGCTAGTGGGCCGGGACAGACCACAGATACGCAGTATTTT. Amino acids: CASGPGQTTDTQYF.

V and J are TRBV5-1 and TRBJ1-2; 8 bases line up with TRBD1. The CDR3 length is 17 residues. Germline CDR1 reads SGHRS; CDR2 reads YFSETQ. Trimming at V came to 5 bases and at J to 2 bases, leaving 14 bases not matched to a gene. The CDR3 sequence: CASRPPDRGTTNYGYTF. DNA for the CDR3: TGCGCCAGCAGGCCCCCAGACAGGGGAACGACCAACTATGGCTACACCTTC.

V usage is TRBV18 and J usage is TRBJ2-7, with TRBD2 matching 8 bases. Germline loops: CDR1 KGHSH, CDR2 LQKENI. The CDR3 is 15 amino acids. The trim removed 2 bases at V and 5 bases at J, leaving 8 bases unmatched. The CDR3 bases are TGTGCCAGCTCACCAGGCATAGCGGGAAACAACGAGCAGTACTTC. It codes for CASSPGIAGNNEQYF.

The V gene is TRBV6-1, the J gene TRBJ2-3, with 11 bases aligning to TRBD2. V lost 4 bases to trimming and J lost 6 bases; unmatched junction nucleotides: 3. The CDR3 covers 14 residues. The germline V gene has CDR1 MNHNS and CDR2 SASEGT. CDR3 coding DNA: TGTGCCAGCAGTGGCGGGACTAGCGGCGATACGCAGTATTTT. Translation gives CASSGGTSGDTQYF.

The chain carries TRBV14 and TRBJ1-1; 7 bases line up with TRBD1. Losses at the gene ends were 5 bases for V and 1 base for J; bases not matched to a gene: 4. Germline CDR1 SGHDN, CDR2 FVKESK. The CDR3 consists of 14 residues. The CDR3 sequence is CASSRDSTNTEAFF. The DNA of the CDR3 is TGTGCCAGCAGCAGGGACAGTACGAACACTGAAGCTTTCTTT.

This sequence joins TRBV10-1 and TRBJ1-4, with 11 bases lining up with TRBD1. V was pared by 4 bases and J by 5 bases, with 3 bases of the junction left unmatched. Germline CDR1 WNHNN, CDR2 SYGVQD (reference sequence). The CDR3 extends over 15 amino acids. The CDR3 loop reads CASSAGQGANEKLFF. The CDR3, as DNA: TGCGCCAGCAGTGCCGGACAGGGGGCAAATGAAAAACTGTTTTTT.

The rearrangement joins TRBV11-2 to TRBJ2-5, with D possibly TRBD1 on 7 matching bases. Trimming left V 2 bases short and J 3 bases short, with 19 bases between. This CDR3 has 17 residues. CDR1 is SGHAT and CDR2 is FQNNGV in the germline V gene. CDR3 nucleotides: TGTGCCAGCAGCTTAATAGGGGGCCGAGGGGGGAAAGAGACCCAGTACTTC. Translation: CASSLIGGRGGKETQYF.